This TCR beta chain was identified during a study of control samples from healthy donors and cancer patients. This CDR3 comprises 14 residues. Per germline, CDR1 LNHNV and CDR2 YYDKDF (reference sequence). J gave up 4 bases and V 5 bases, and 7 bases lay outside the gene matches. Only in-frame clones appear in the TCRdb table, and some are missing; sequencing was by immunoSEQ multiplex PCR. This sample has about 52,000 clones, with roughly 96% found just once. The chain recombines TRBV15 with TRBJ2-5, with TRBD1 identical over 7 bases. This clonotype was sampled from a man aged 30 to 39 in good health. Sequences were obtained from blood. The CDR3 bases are TGTGCCACCAGCCGGGGACAGTGGGTAGAGACCCAGTACTTC. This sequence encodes CATSRGQWVETQYF.